The 16 T cell receptor beta chains in this list originate from one sample, sequenced in a study of blood T cells in healthy people across ages. Together with a sample-barcoded 5' primer, a J-beta primer mix was included in a second PCR lasting roughly 6 to 12 cycles. Using its own MiXCR run on the 5' RACE reads, TCRdb lists one record per CDR3 protein. The sample lists 1.5 million or so distinct CDR3 sequences; approximately 43% were seen once. Source material: blood. The origin of the receptors is a woman under 30 in good health.

The sample holds a few counts of this clonotype. The chain has TRBV28 and TRBJ2-1, with TRBD2 identical over 7 bases. The CDR3 totals 13 residues. V trimming: 7 bases; J trimming: 8 bases; junction bases outside the gene matches: 8. Germline CDR1 reads MDHEN; CDR2 reads SYDVKM. CDR3 in DNA: TGTGCCAGCACCCCCTCCCTAGCGGATGAGCAGTTCTTC. This encodes CASTPSLADEQFF. The full variable domain, completed using reference TRBV28 and TRBJ2-1, is DVKVTQSSRYLVKRTGEKVFLECVQDMDHENMFWYRQDPGLGLRLIYFSYDVKMKEKGDIPEGYSVSREKKERFSLILESASTNQTSMYLCASTPSLADEQFFGPGTRLTVL.

The chain is built from TRBV20-1 and TRBJ2-1, with 7 bases fitting TRBD2. J lost 4 bases, V lost 4 bases, and 7 bases had no gene match. Germline CDR1 and CDR2: DFQATT and SNEGSKA (reference sequence). This CDR3 contains 14 residues. In DNA form, the CDR3 reads TGCAGTGCTACCCAAGCGGGGACGTACAATGAGCAGTTCTTC. Protein: CSATQAGTYNEQFF.

The V call is TRBV6-6, the J call TRBJ2-1; 9 positions match TRBD2. Germline V gives CDR1 MNHNY, CDR2 SVGAGI (reference sequence). V lost 10 bases, J lost 8 bases, and 3 bases stayed unmatched. The CDR3 runs 11 residues. The CDR3 region is CATGLADEQFF. DNA for the CDR3: TGTGCCACGGGACTAGCCGATGAGCAGTTCTTC.

V usage is TRBV27 and J usage is TRBJ2-1; 9 bases agree with TRBD1. The germline gives CDR1 MNHEY, CDR2 SMNVEV (reference sequence). The CDR3 runs to 14 residues. V gave up 2 bases and J gave up 9 bases; unmatched junction bases: 5. CDR3 nucleotides: TGTGCCAGCAGTTTAATGGGGACAGGGAGTGAGCAGTTCTTC. Residues: CASSLMGTGSEQFF.

This clonotype occurred a few times. CDR3 nucleotide sequence: TGCAGTGCTAGTAAACTTCTAGGCACAGATACGCAGTATTTT. Protein product: CSASKLLGTDTQYF. The J gene is TRBJ2-3, the V gene TRBV20-1; D gene unclear. Germline CDR1 is DFQATT and CDR2 is SNEGSKA (reference sequence). Trimming took 3 bases from V and 1 from J, leaving 11 bases between them. The CDR3 contains 14 residues.

This sequence joins TRBV20-1 and TRBJ2-3, with a tentative D call TRBD2 (6 bases). The germline V gene has CDR1 DFQATT and CDR2 SNEGSKA (reference sequence). CDR3 size: 15 residues. V was pared by 1 base and J by 1 base, with 12 bases between. CDR3 coding DNA: TGCAGTGCTAGAGGGACTACCGGTCGCACAGATACGCAGTATTTT. Translation: CSARGTTGRTDTQYF.

The CDR3 region has the DNA TGCAGCGTTGTGGGGGTAGACAGAGAGACCCAGTACTTC. Translation: CSVVGVDRETQYF. The V gene is TRBV29-1, the J gene TRBJ2-5; perhaps D is TRBD1 or TRBD2 (5 bases each). The CDR3 loop spans 13 amino acids. CDR1 is SQVTM, CDR2 ANQGSEA, per germline. The germline V and J ends were trimmed by 4 bases and 4 bases, with 13 bases remaining between them.

J is TRBJ1-6 and V is TRBV7-8, with 10 bases aligning to TRBD1. Losses at the gene ends were 7 bases for V and 7 bases for J; bases not matched to a gene: 4. The germline gives CDR1 SGHVS, CDR2 FQNEAQ. The CDR3 is 14 residues long. The CDR3 region is CASTRTGGNSPLHF. CDR3 DNA sequence: TGTGCCAGCACCCGGACAGGGGGAAATTCACCCCTCCACTTT.

This chain uses TRBV7-9 with TRBJ2-4; tentatively, D is TRBD2 (6 bases). V lost 7 bases and J lost 8, with 15 bases in between. Per the germline V gene, CDR1 is SEHNR and CDR2 is FQNEAQ (reference sequence). The CDR3 sequence is 13 residues long. The CDR3 reads CASNSNTGDIQYF. The CDR3 region has the DNA TGTGCCAGCAACTCAAATACGGGGGACATTCAGTACTTC.

V and J are TRBV27 and TRBJ2-3; tentative D call: TRBD2 (6 bases). Germline CDR1 is MNHEY and CDR2 is SMNVEV (reference sequence). The length of the CDR3 is 15 residues. The CDR3 here is CGAGGGAGSTDTQYF. As DNA, the CDR3 is TGTGGGGCCGGTGGAGGGGCGGGGAGCACAGATACGCAGTATTTT.

Only a few counts were recorded for this clonotype. The V gene is TRBV6-1, the J gene TRBJ2-1; 14 bases agree with TRBD2. The V segment lost 3 bases and the J segment 2 bases; nucleotides outside the gene matches: 3. CDR1 is MNHNS and CDR2 is SASEGT in the germline V gene. The CDR3 consists of 17 residues. As DNA, the CDR3 is TGTGCCAGCAGTGATTTGGGACTAGCGGGGGCCTACAATGAGCAGTTCTTC. Protein product: CASSDLGLAGAYNEQFF.

Ten or more counts support this clonotype. The junction and the germline gene differ at one end; a read error may be behind it. This rearrangement joins TRBV7-2 to TRBJ2-1, with D perhaps TRBD2 (5 bases). Germline assignment: CDR1 SGHTA and CDR2 FQGNSA. The CDR3 spans 13 residues. This CDR3 reads CASSLARDNEQFF. In nucleotides, the CDR3 is TGTGCCAGCAGTTTAGCGCGAGACAATGAGCAGTTCTTC.

This clonotype was counted between two and nine times. The chain has TRBV9 and TRBJ1-1, with unresolved D. Trimming took off 0 bases at V and 2 bases at J, with 8 bases between the two ends. The CDR3 consists of 14 residues. Germline CDR1 is SGDLS and CDR2 is YYNGEE. The CDR3 sequence: CASSVGSVNTEAFF. CDR3 nucleotides: TGTGCCAGCAGCGTAGGGTCGGTTAACACTGAAGCTTTCTTT.

V and J are TRBV3-1 and TRBJ1-2, with 8 bases aligning to TRBD1. V was clipped by 0 bases and J by 8 bases; unmatched bases: 8. CDR3 size: 15 residues. Germline V gene data show CDR1 as LGHDT and CDR2 as YNNKEL (reference sequence). As DNA, the CDR3 is TGTGCCAGCAGCCAAGATCCAGGGACAGGCGGAGGCTACACCTTC. It codes for CASSQDPGTGGGYTF.

The chain has TRBV7-2 and TRBJ1-2; D may be TRBD1 (6 bases). This CDR3 has 13 amino acids. V was trimmed by 5 bases and J by 7 bases, leaving 14 bases between them. The germline gives CDR1 SGHTA, CDR2 FQGNSA. The CDR3 reads CASSLGRTVGYTF. The DNA for the CDR3 is TGTGCCAGCAGCCTGGGCAGGACAGTTGGCTACACCTTC. The full variable domain, completed using reference TRBV7-2 and TRBJ1-2, is GAGVSQSPSNKVTEKGKDVELRCDPISGHTALYWYRQSLGQGLEFLIYFQGNSAPDKSGLPSDRFSAERTGGSVSTLTIQRTQQEDSAVYLCASSLGRTVGYTFGSGTRLTVV.

The V and J genes are TRBV25-1 and TRBJ2-1; TRBD2 matches 11 bases. The J call may be wrong; the DNA end is better matched by TRBJ2-7. The length of the CDR3 is 15 residues. The germline V gene has CDR1 MGHDK and CDR2 SYGVNS. The CDR3 loop is CASSEWTSGYNEQYF. In DNA, the CDR3 is TGTGCCAGCAGTGAGTGGACTAGCGGGTACAATGAGCAGTACTTC.